This entry lists 13 T cell receptor beta chains sequenced from one sample in a study of T cells in Graves' hyperthyroidism and ophthalmopathy. TCR beta CDR3 regions were amplified from RNA transcripts. HTBI primers were employed in a first-round RT-PCR of the TCR CDR3. MiXCR, applied by TCRdb to the multiplex PCR reads, yields one record per CDR3 protein. In the table there are about 700,000 distinct CDR3 sequences, roughly 45% of which are singletons. Sequenced sample: peripheral blood or thyroid tissue (not recorded which). The receptors here all came from an adult man with Graves' disease, either hyperthyroidism or ophthalmopathy (not recorded which).

This clonotype has a count of ten or more. The chain carries TRBV14 and TRBJ1-6; weak D call: TRBD1 (5 bases). This CDR3 comprises 15 residues. Germline CDR1 is SGHDN and CDR2 is FVKESK. V dropped 0 bases and J dropped 9 bases, with 12 bases sitting between them. This CDR3 reads CASSQELRVASPLHF. The DNA for the CDR3 is TGTGCCAGCAGCCAAGAGCTCAGGGTCGCTTCACCCCTCCACTTT.

This clonotype was recorded many times. The chain carries TRBV2 and TRBJ2-5; D is uncertain. Germline-derived CDR1 and CDR2 are SNHLY and FYNNEI. V was cut by 7 bases and J by 2 bases, with 11 bases left in between. This CDR3 is 13 amino acids long. CDR3 sequence (DNA): TGTGCCAGCAAATTCGACACTCAAGAGACCCAGTACTTC. Amino acid sequence: CASKFDTQETQYF.

Worth noting for this clonotype: Germline and junction disagree at one end, which may indicate a read error. The rearrangement joins TRBV5-1 to TRBJ1-6; D is unclear. The CDR3 length is 15 residues. Germline V gene data show CDR1 as SGHRS and CDR2 as YFSETQ. The CDR3 is CASSLESSYNSSLHF. CDR3 nucleotides: TGCGCCAGCAGCTTGGAGAGCTCCTATAATTCATCCCTCCACTTT.

This clonotype was counted between two and nine times. V usage is TRBV5-1 and J usage is TRBJ2-7; 7 bases line up with TRBD1. The germline CDR1 and CDR2 sequences are SGHRS and YFSETQ. V shed 0 bases and J 2 bases; nucleotides not matched to a gene: 8. This CDR3 is built from 16 residues. The CDR3 is CASSLEPGTETYEQYF. The CDR3 region has the DNA TGCGCCAGCAGCTTGGAACCCGGGACAGAAACCTACGAGCAGTACTTC.

This clonotype came up a few times. Here the CDR3 reads CASSQRTENTEAFF. CDR3 nucleotides: TGTGCCAGTAGCCAACGGACAGAGAACACTGAAGCTTTCTTT. V gene TRBV19 combines with J gene TRBJ1-1, with D possibly TRBD1 on 6 matching bases. CDR3 size: 14 residues. Per the germline V gene, CDR1 is LNHDA and CDR2 is SQIVND (reference sequence). Deletions cut 6 bases from V and 1 base from J, with 12 bases between.

This clonotype was counted between two and nine times. This chain links TRBV10-3 with TRBJ1-2; no firm D call. Germline V CDR1 and CDR2: ENHRY, SYGVKD. V lost 2 bases and J lost 3, with 10 bases in between. The CDR3 is 14 amino acids. In DNA form, the CDR3 reads TGTGCCATCAGTGAGAGTGACACTTACTATGGCTACACCTTC. Translating it yields CAISESDTYYGYTF.

This clonotype has ten or more counts. The chain is built from TRBV25-1 and TRBJ1-6; no reliable D call. Trimming took off 5 bases at V and 6 bases at J, with 8 bases between the two ends. This CDR3 has 13 residues. The germline CDR1 and CDR2 sequences are MGHDK and SYGVNS. As DNA, the CDR3 is TGTGCCAGCAGTCGACTCTTTAATTCACCCCTCCACTTT. It yields the protein CASSRLFNSPLHF.

This clonotype appeared many times. The V gene is TRBV7-9, the J gene TRBJ1-1, with D unresolved. Trimming left V 6 bases short and J 4 bases short, with 15 bases between. From germline, CDR1 is SEHNR and CDR2 FQNEAQ (reference sequence). CDR3 length: 14 residues. CDR3 in DNA: TGTGCCAGCAGTTCTGGAGGGTGGGCCACTGAAGCTTTCTTT. This sequence encodes CASSSGGWATEAFF.

This clonotype was recorded a few times. The genes are TRBV20-1 and TRBJ2-5; D unclear. The germline CDR1 and CDR2 sequences are DFQATT and SNEGSKA (reference sequence). V was clipped by 6 bases and J by 2 bases, with 16 bases between them. CDR3 length: 14 amino acids. CDR3 region: CSALDTIRQETQYF. The CDR3 coding sequence is TGCAGTGCCCTCGACACAATCCGACAAGAGACCCAGTACTTC.

This chain connects TRBV7-9 to TRBJ1-4; TRBD1 might be the D (6 bases). V shed 4 bases and J shed 5 bases, with 14 bases lying between them. The germline V gene has CDR1 SEHNR and CDR2 FQNEAQ (reference sequence). The CDR3 is 15 amino acids. The CDR3 nucleotides read TGTGCCAGCAGCTCACAGGGTGGGTCGAATGAAAAACTGTTTTTT. Amino acid sequence: CASSSQGGSNEKLFF.

The genes are TRBV25-1 and TRBJ1-5; 7 bases match TRBD1. This CDR3 spans 15 amino acids. V gave up 5 bases and J gave up 3 bases; unmatched junction bases: 7. Germline V gives CDR1 MGHDK, CDR2 SYGVNS. The CDR3 DNA reads as TGTGCCAGCAGTCCAGCAGGGGGTTTCAATCAGCCCCAGCATTTT. This codes for CASSPAGGFNQPQHF.

This clonotype was recorded only once. This likely comes from a read error, as the CDR3 has no conserved phenylalanine or tryptophan at its end. The limits of the CDR3 on the DNA are not certain, so only TCRdb's listed CDR3 is given. The V gene is TRBV7-2, the J gene TRBJ1-4. A total of 10 residues make up the CDR3, ends included. Germline V gene sequence: CDR1 SGHTA, CDR2 FQGNSA. This chain's CDR3 is CASSSGQTGG.

V is TRBV11-2 and J is TRBJ2-7, with D uncertain. From germline, CDR1 is SGHAT and CDR2 FQNNGV. The CDR3 contains 15 residues. V dropped 2 bases and J dropped 0 bases, with 11 bases sitting between them. The CDR3 sequence: CASSLIGRDSYEQYF. The CDR3 region has the DNA TGTGCCAGCAGCTTAATAGGCAGAGACTCCTACGAGCAGTACTTC. The full variable domain, in which reference TRBV11-2 and TRBJ2-7 provide the parts outside the CDR3, is EAGVAQSPRYKIIEKRQSVAFWCNPISGHATLYWYQQILGQGPKLLIQFQNNGVVDDSQLPKDRFSAERLKGVDSTLKIQPAKLEDSAVYLCASSLIGRDSYEQYFGPGTRLTVT.